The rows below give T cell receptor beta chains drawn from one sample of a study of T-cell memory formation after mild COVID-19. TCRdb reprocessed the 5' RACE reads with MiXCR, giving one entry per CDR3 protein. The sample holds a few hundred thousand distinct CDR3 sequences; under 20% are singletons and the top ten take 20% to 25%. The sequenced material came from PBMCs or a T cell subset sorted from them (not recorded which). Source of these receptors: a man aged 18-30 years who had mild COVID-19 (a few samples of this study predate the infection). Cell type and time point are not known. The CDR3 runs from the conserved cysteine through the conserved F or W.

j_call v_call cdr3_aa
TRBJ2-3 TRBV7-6 CASSTTRTSTDTQYF
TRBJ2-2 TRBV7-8 CASRPRQAPTGELFF
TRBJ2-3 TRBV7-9 CASSLVAELTDTQYF
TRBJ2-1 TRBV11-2 CASSLEGRGKYNEQFF
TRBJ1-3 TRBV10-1 CASSDGSNAGNTIYF
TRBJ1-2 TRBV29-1 CSVVSGLGGNGYTF
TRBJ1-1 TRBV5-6 CASRMGAQSRKAFF
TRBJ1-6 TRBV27 CASTGVGGTDSPLHF
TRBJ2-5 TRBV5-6 CASSLPNPLETQYF
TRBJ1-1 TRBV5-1 CASSLWAATTRGAFF
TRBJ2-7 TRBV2 CASSLPGSGGPTYEQYF
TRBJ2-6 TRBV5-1 CASSLTGVGSGANVLTF
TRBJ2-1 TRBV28 CASPPPASGNNEQFF
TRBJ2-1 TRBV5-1 CASSLGSGGYNEQFF
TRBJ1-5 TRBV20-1 CSALAGSNQPQHF
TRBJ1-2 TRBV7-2 CASSFMDGGHGYTF
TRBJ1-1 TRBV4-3 CASSQSKGLSRTEAFF
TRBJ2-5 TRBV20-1 CSLSRGQETQYF
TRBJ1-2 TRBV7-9 CASSDLRQAPRGGYTF
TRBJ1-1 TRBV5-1 CASRSGTGTMNTEAFF
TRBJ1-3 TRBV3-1 CASSQVLSGNTIYF
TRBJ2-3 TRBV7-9 CASSQKDVSDNTDTQYF
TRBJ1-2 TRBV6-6 CASSFGTAPKPNYGYTF
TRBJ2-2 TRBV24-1 CATSDQGPGELFF
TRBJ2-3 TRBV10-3 CATVGSSGGTDTQYF
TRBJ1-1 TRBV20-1 CSASHRESNTEAFF
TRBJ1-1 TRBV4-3 CASSQEVGGLKGAEAFF
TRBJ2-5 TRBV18 CASSPVGGETQYF
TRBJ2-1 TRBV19 CASSMGLDRRSEQFF
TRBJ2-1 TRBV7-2 CASSVRGGGLNEQFF
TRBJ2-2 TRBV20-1 CSATGTRNTGELFF
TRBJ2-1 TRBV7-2 CASSFTSGGAGEQFF
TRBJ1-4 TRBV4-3 CASSQDGGEKLFF
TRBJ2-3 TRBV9 CASGERGNTDTQYF
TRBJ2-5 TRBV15 CATSTHRSGGRETQYF
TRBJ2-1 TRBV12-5 CASGLRRDSWPEQFF
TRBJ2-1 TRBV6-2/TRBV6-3 CASSSRTGYDEQFF
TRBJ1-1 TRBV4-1 CASSTPGKWNTEAFF
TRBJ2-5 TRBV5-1 CASSFRMPQETQYF
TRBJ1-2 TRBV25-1 CASSEHSGDGYTF
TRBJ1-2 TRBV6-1 CASTPSGGDYGYTF
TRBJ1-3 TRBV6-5 CASRSEGNTIYF
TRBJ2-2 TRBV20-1 CSASLPGRTTGELFF
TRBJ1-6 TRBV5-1 CASSLSRADYNSPLHF
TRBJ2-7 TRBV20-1 CSVRTGERRHEQYF
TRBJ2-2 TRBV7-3 CASSPLQGSGELFF
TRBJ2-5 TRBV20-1 CSVNGGGGDQETQYF
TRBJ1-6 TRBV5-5 CASSWAGGAYSPLHF
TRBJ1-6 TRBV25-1 CASSEPGTGNNSPLHF
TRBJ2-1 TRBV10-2 CASTPWGTYNEQFF
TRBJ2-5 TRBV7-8 CASSLAASGYQETQYF
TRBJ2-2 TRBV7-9 CASSWAPANTGELFF
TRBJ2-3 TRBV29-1 CSAPAQGDTQYF
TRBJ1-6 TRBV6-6 CASSYSRGISSPLHF
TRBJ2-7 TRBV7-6 CASSLVREHYEQYF